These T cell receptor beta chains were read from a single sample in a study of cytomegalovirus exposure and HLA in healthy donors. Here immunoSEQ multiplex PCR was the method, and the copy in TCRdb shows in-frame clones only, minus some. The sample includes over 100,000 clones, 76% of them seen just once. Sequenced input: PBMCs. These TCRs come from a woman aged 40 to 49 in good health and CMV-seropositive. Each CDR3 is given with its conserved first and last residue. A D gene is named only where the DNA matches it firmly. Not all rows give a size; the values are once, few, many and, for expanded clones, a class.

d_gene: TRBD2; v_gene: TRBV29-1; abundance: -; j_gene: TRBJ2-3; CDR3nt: TGCAGCGTTGGATGGCTAGCGGGGGCCCCCCGGGCCACAGATACGCAGTATTTT; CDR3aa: CSVGWLAGAPRATDTQYF
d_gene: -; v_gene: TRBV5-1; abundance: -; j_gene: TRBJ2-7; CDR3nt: TGCGCCAGCAGCTCGGGACAAGGTGCCGACGAGCAGTACTTC; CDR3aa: CASSSGQGADEQYF
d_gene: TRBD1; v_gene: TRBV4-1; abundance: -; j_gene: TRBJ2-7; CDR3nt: TGCGCCAGCAGCCATCCACAGAGGGGGCTACGAAGGCAGTACTTC; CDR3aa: CASSHPQRGLRRQYF
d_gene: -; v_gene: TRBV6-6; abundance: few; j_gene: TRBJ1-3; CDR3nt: TGTGCCAGCAGCCTCAGCGGCTCTGGAAACACCATATATTTT; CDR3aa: CASSLSGSGNTIYF
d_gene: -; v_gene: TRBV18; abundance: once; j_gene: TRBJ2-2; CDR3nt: TGTGCCAGCTCACTCCTTGACAGCCCGAACACCGGGGAGCTGTTTTTT; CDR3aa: CASSLLDSPNTGELFF
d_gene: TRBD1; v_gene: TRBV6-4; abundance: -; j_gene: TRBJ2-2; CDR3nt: TGTGCCAGCAGTGTTTTACAGGGGGCCACCGGGGAGCTGTTTTTT; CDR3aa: CASSVLQGATGELFF
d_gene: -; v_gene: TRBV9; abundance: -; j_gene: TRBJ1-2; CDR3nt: TGTGCCAGCAGCGCGCTACCGAACCAGGGCTATGGCTACACCTTC; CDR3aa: CASSALPNQGYGYTF
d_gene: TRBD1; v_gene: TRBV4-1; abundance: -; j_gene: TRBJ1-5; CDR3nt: TGCGCCAGCAGCCGGGGACAGGGTACCGGCAATCAGCCCCAGCATTTT; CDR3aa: CASSRGQGTGNQPQHF
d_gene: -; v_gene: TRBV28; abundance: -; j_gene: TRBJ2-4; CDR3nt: TGTGCCAGCAGGAACGGACACGGTAAAAACATTCAGTACTTC; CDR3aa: CASRNGHGKNIQYF
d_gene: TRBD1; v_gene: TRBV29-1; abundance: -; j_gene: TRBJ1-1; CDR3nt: TGCAGCGTTGACAGGGGGGCGAACACTGAAGCTTTCTTT; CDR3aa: CSVDRGANTEAFF
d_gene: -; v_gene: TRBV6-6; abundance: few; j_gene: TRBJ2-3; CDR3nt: TGTGCCAGCAGTTACGCGACGGTTCAGGGAGATACGCAGTATTTT; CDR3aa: CASSYATVQGDTQYF
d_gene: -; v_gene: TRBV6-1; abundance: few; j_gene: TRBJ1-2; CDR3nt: TGTGCCAGCAGCCCGCGGGATGGCTACACCTTC; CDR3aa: CASSPRDGYTF
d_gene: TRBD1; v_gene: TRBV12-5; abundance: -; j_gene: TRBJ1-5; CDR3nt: TGTGCTAGTGGTAAAGGACAGGGTAGCAATCAGCCCCAGCATTTT; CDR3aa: CASGKGQGSNQPQHF